The present entry profiles one T cell receptor beta chain with its context. Its antigen is not known. The assay was immunoSEQ multiplex PCR, and TCRdb's table has in-frame clones only and misses some. The sample carries about 150,000 clones, less than 90% recorded once. This sample was taken from a study of cytomegalovirus exposure and HLA in healthy donors. Study-level findings and limits: A subsequent analysis found that TCR clusters from the first cohort also tended to co-occur in the 120 or so validation repertoires, with under 95% of cluster scores above 0.

V dropped 1 base and J dropped 2 bases, with 13 bases sitting between them. The length of the CDR3 is 16 residues. CDR1 and CDR2 from the germline V gene are SGHTA and FQGNSA. Separation from the approximately 710-subject first cohort characterized the roughly 120-subject validation cohort, to which the donors belonged. This sequence was found in a man younger than 35 in good health and CMV-seropositive. The chain has TRBV7-2 and TRBJ2-3; tentatively, D is TRBD2 (6 bases). The material sequenced was PBMCs. CDR3 bases: TGTGCCAGCAGCTTAGGGGGAGGTCGGGCCACAGATACGCAGTATTTT. Its protein product is CASSLGGGRATDTQYF.